The 21 T cell receptor beta chains listed next were all sequenced from one sample in a study of T cells in Graves' hyperthyroidism and ophthalmopathy. RNA transcripts served as the template for amplifying TCR beta CDR3 regions. The HTBI primer set served for first-round RT-PCR of the TCR CDR3. TCRdb ran MiXCR on the multiplex PCR reads and lists one entry per CDR3 protein. The repertoire holds around 560,000 distinct CDR3 sequences, with 16% as singletons. The sequencing input was blood. These TCRs come from a woman between 18 and 30 years old with Graves' hyperthyroidism.

The chain carries TRBV27 and TRBJ2-7; tentative D call: TRBD2 (7 bases). Trimming cost V 5 bases and J 7 bases, with 18 bases left between them. The CDR3 spans 14 residues. Germline CDR1 MNHEY, CDR2 SMNVEV (reference sequence). DNA for the CDR3: TGTGCCAGCAGTCAACAGGGACCCGGGAGGGAGCAGTACTTC. It encodes CASSQQGPGREQYF.

This clonotype turned up a few times. V gene TRBV12-3 or TRBV12-4 combines with J gene TRBJ2-7; possible D gene TRBD1, 6 bases. This CDR3 comprises 13 residues. The germline V and J ends were trimmed by 6 bases and 7 bases, with 16 bases remaining between them. In DNA, the CDR3 is TGTGCCAGCAGCTGGAACAGGGTGGGGGAGCAGTACTTC. It encodes CASSWNRVGEQYF.

The table lists this clonotype with many counts. The V and J genes are TRBV5-1 and TRBJ1-6; D not resolved. This CDR3 comprises 15 residues. The ends were cut back, 0 bases at V and 7 bases at J, with 11 bases in the middle. Per germline, CDR1 SGHRS and CDR2 YFSETQ. The CDR3 loop reads CASSLVLSGNSPLHF. In nucleotides, the CDR3 is TGCGCCAGCAGCTTGGTTCTTTCCGGGAATTCACCCCTCCACTTT.

Only a few counts were recorded for this clonotype. V gene TRBV7-9 combines with J gene TRBJ1-1, with TRBD1 identical over 11 bases. This CDR3 region has 18 residues. V was pared by 7 bases and J by 4 bases, with 17 bases of the junction left unmatched. The germline V gene encodes CDR1 SEHNR and CDR2 FQNEAQ (reference sequence). The CDR3 region is CASTNDLDRGREGTEAFF. Written as DNA, the CDR3 is TGTGCCAGCACCAACGACCTGGACAGGGGGCGAGAGGGCACTGAAGCTTTCTTT.

V and J are TRBV7-9 and TRBJ2-7, with D possibly TRBD2 on 7 matching bases. Germline values: CDR1 SEHNR, CDR2 FQNEAQ (reference sequence). Trimming pared 4 bases from V and 4 bases from J, leaving 14 bases between. This CDR3 region has 14 residues. CDR3 amino acids: CASSWGGAFYEQYF. The CDR3 nucleotides read TGTGCCAGCAGCTGGGGGGGCGCCTTTTACGAGCAGTACTTC. The full variable domain, completed using reference TRBV7-9 and TRBJ2-7, is DTGVSQNPRHKITKRGQNVTFRCDPISEHNRLYWYRQTLGQGPEFLTYFQNEAQLEKSRLLSDRFSAERPKGSFSTLEIQRTEQGDSAMYLCASSWGGAFYEQYFGPGTRLTVT.

This chain uses TRBV6-2 or TRBV6-3 with TRBJ2-1; weak D call: TRBD1 (5 bases). Germline V gene sequence: CDR1 MNHEY, CDR2 SVGEGT. V lost 5 bases and J 3 bases, leaving 14 bases between the germline ends. The CDR3 contains 15 residues. The DNA of the CDR3 is TGTGCCAGCAGTCCGCCAGGGTGGTACTACAATGAGCAGTTCTTC. Translated, it gives CASSPPGWYYNEQFF.

Ten or more counts support this clonotype. The chain links TRBV12-3 or TRBV12-4 to TRBJ2-3; D remains unclear. CDR3 size: 14 residues. The V end was cut by 6 bases, the J end by 3 bases, with 13 bases between. The CDR3 region is CASSSTPVTDTQYF. CDR3 DNA sequence: TGTGCCAGCAGCAGTACCCCAGTGACAGATACGCAGTATTTT.

The table lists this clonotype with many counts. The V and J genes are TRBV7-3 and TRBJ2-1; 9 bases match TRBD2. The trim removed 5 bases at V and 9 bases at J, leaving 11 bases unmatched. From germline, CDR1 is SGHTA and CDR2 FQGTGA. The CDR3 length is 15 residues. In DNA, the CDR3 is TGTGCCAGCAGCGTACTAGCGGGTCCCCTTGGTGAGCAGTTCTTC. It is translated as CASSVLAGPLGEQFF.

This clonotype appeared many times. The chain is built from TRBV4-3 and TRBJ2-3; 14 positions match TRBD2. Trimming cost V 4 bases and J 2 bases; bases outside gene matches: 8. The CDR3 has 18 amino acids. CDR1 is LGHNA, CDR2 YSLEER, per germline. The CDR3 DNA reads TGCGCCAGCAGCCTCAGGGGGACTAGCGGGGGTAACACAGATACGCAGTATTTT. It codes for CASSLRGTSGGNTDTQYF.

This clonotype has at least ten counts. The chain uses TRBV2 and TRBJ2-1; TRBD2 is a possible D gene (6 bases). The CDR3 length is 15 residues. The germline gives CDR1 SNHLY, CDR2 FYNNEI. Between the trimmed V and J ends, which lost 5 bases and 5 bases, there was a span of 16 bases. The CDR3 sequence: CASSPSAGGNNEQFF. CDR3 in DNA: TGTGCCAGCAGTCCGTCAGCGGGTGGTAACAATGAGCAGTTCTTC.

This clonotype has at least ten counts. The rearrangement links TRBV20-1 to TRBJ2-5, with a tentative D call TRBD1 (6 bases). Per germline, CDR1 DFQATT and CDR2 SNEGSKA (reference sequence). V was trimmed by 2 bases and J by 7 bases, leaving 20 bases between them. The CDR3 extends over 15 amino acids. The CDR3 loop reads CSARPAGVVGGTQYF. The DNA of the CDR3 is TGCAGTGCTAGACCCGCAGGGGTGGTCGGAGGGACCCAGTACTTC.

This clonotype has at least ten counts. The chain is built from TRBV24-1 and TRBJ2-2; 8 nucleotides match TRBD2. The CDR3 has 16 amino acids. Germline assignment: CDR1 KGHDR and CDR2 SFDVKD. V lost 4 bases to trimming and J lost 5 bases; unmatched junction nucleotides: 8. The CDR3 DNA is TGTGCCACCAGTGACCCAGCGGGAGTACCGACCGGGGAGCTGTTTTTT. Its translation: CATSDPAGVPTGELFF.

This clonotype has at least ten counts. The CDR3 loop is CASSPTGGAAYNEQFF. The CDR3 DNA sequence: TGTGCCAGCAGCCCAACTGGGGGAGCCGCCTACAATGAGCAGTTCTTC. The V call is TRBV28, the J call TRBJ2-1; D possibly uses TRBD1 or TRBD2 (5 bases each). CDR1 is MDHEN, CDR2 SYDVKM, per germline. This CDR3 is 16 amino acids long. Trimming removed 6 bases from V and 2 bases from J, with 17 bases in between.

This clonotype turned up a few times. The chain couples TRBV7-2 to TRBJ2-5; D possibly corresponds to TRBD1 (5 bases). The CDR3 length is 15 residues. Trimming shortened V by 4 bases and J by 6 bases, and 18 bases separated the two germline ends. In germline, CDR1 is SGHTA, CDR2 FQGNSA. The CDR3 bases are TGTGCCAGCAGCTCTCGAAAGGGGTTACCTAAGACCCAGTACTTC. Translation gives CASSSRKGLPKTQYF.

This clonotype was seen ten or more times. V usage is TRBV6-1 and J usage is TRBJ1-2; 8 bases are a match to TRBD1. CDR1 is MNHNS and CDR2 is SASEGT in the germline V gene. CDR3 length equals 15 residues. With V trimmed by 5 bases and J by 8 bases, 13 bases remained unmatched. The CDR3 nucleotides read TGTGCCAGCAGTTCAGAGACAGGGGAGTTGGACGGCTACACCTTC. It specifies CASSSETGELDGYTF.

This clonotype was detected many times. The chain couples TRBV30 to TRBJ1-1, with a weak D call TRBD1 (6 bases). The CDR3 extends over 14 amino acids. CDR1 GTSNPN and CDR2 SVGIG come from the germline V gene (reference sequence). Trimming took off 3 bases at V and 6 bases at J, with 17 bases between the two ends. CDR3 nucleotides: TGTGCCTGGAGGGACACCAAACAGGGCCCTGAAGCTTTCTTT. This codes for CAWRDTKQGPEAFF.

V usage is TRBV7-2 and J usage is TRBJ2-2, with 9 bases identical to TRBD1. The CDR3 spans 15 residues. V dropped 1 base and J dropped 4; count of bases not matched to a gene: 1. Germline values: CDR1 SGHTA, CDR2 FQGNSA. The CDR3: CASSLVGQGTGELFF. As DNA, the CDR3 is TGTGCCAGCAGCTTAGTGGGACAGGGCACCGGGGAGCTGTTTTTT.

This clonotype came up a few times. V and J are TRBV28 and TRBJ2-4, with D hard to call. With 5 bases removed from V and 5 bases from J, the gap between germline ends came to 13 bases. The CDR3 totals 14 residues. Per the germline V gene, CDR1 is MDHEN and CDR2 is SYDVKM. DNA for the CDR3: TGTGCCAGCAGTCACTTATTATCCCAAAACATTCAGTACTTC. This translates into CASSHLLSQNIQYF.

The rearrangement uses TRBV27 and TRBJ1-5; 7 bases match TRBD1. J lost 2 bases, V lost 5 bases, and 9 bases had no gene match. In germline, CDR1 is MNHEY, CDR2 SMNVEV (reference sequence). CDR3 size: 16 residues. CDR3 protein: CASSQTGRWGNQPQHF. Written as DNA, the CDR3 is TGTGCCAGCAGTCAGACAGGGCGATGGGGCAATCAGCCCCAGCATTTT.

This clonotype was seen ten or more times. The J gene is TRBJ2-7, the V gene TRBV14; TRBD2 might be the D (6 bases). This CDR3 spans 13 amino acids. The V and J ends lost 1 base and 7 bases respectively, with 11 bases between them. CDR1 is SGHDN, CDR2 FVKESK, per germline. In DNA form, the CDR3 reads TGTGCCAGCAGCCAAGCCGGCGGGACGGAGCAGTACTTC. Translation: CASSQAGGTEQYF.

The chain has TRBV7-9 and TRBJ2-1; the D gene is possibly TRBD2 (6 bases). Germline-derived CDR1 and CDR2 are SEHNR and FQNEAQ (reference sequence). The CDR3 extends over 14 amino acids. V shed 4 bases and J shed 4 bases, with 11 bases lying between them. CDR3 region: CASSSSAGYNEQFF. Here the CDR3 DNA reads TGTGCCAGCAGCTCCTCGGCGGGGTACAATGAGCAGTTCTTC.